Shown below are 11 T cell receptor beta chains from a single sample sequenced in a study of CD8 T cell repertoires and HIV-1 epitope variants. The assay was immunoSEQ multiplex PCR, and TCRdb's table has in-frame clones only and misses some. The sample consists of around 5,100 clones, approximately 71% of them appearing once. No antigens are known for them. Material: cultured CD8+ T cells derived from PBMCs. Receptors were obtained from a male donor with HIV.

This clone occurred a few times. The chain links TRBV2 to TRBJ1-2, with D unresolved. The CDR3 is 13 residues long. Trimming took 6 bases from V and 4 from J, leaving 12 bases between them. Germline V gene data show CDR1 as SNHLY and CDR2 as FYNNEI. The CDR3 spells CASSFGRGYGYTF. The CDR3 DNA follows: TGTGCCAGCAGCTTCGGACGGGGCTATGGCTACACCTTC.

The chain employs TRBV7-8 and TRBJ2-7; possible D gene TRBD1, 6 bases. Germline assignment: CDR1 SGHVS and CDR2 FQNEAQ. The CDR3 length is 14 residues. The ends were cut back, 5 bases at V and 1 base at J, with 12 bases in the middle. CDR3: CASSPSTGSYEQYF. The CDR3 DNA is TGTGCCAGCAGCCCCTCGACAGGATCCTACGAGCAGTACTTC.

This rearrangement joins TRBV7-9 to TRBJ2-1, with D tentatively TRBD2 (6 bases). The CDR3 spans 14 residues. Germline V lookup: CDR1 SEHNR, CDR2 FQNEAQ (reference sequence). Trimming shortened V by 5 bases and J by 9 bases, and 17 bases separated the two germline ends. CDR3 DNA sequence: TGTGCCAGCAGCACGGGACTCGCTAGGGGTGAGCAGTTCTTC. This codes for CASSTGLARGEQFF.

The gene calls are TRBV15 and TRBJ2-7; D call uncertain. V was shortened by 1 base and J by 0 bases, with 13 bases between the two germline ends. Germline CDR1 reads LNHNV; CDR2 reads YYDKDF (reference sequence). The CDR3 runs to 16 residues. The CDR3 spells CATSRARTPSSYEQYF. The CDR3 bases are TGTGCCACCAGCAGAGCTCGGACCCCAAGCTCCTACGAGCAGTACTTC. The whole variable domain, remainder taken from reference TRBV15 and TRBJ2-7, is DAMVIQNPRYQVTQFGKPVTLSCSQTLNHNVMYWYQQKSSQAPKLLFHYYDKDFNNEADTPDNFQSRRPNTSFCFLDIRSPGLGDTAMYLCATSRARTPSSYEQYFGPGTRLTVT.

The chain combines TRBV4-1 with TRBJ1-4; D gene uncertain. Trimming shortened V by 0 bases and J by 7 bases, and 21 bases separated the two germline ends. This CDR3 is 18 amino acids long. Germline lookup yields CDR1 MGHRA and CDR2 YSYEKL. In DNA form, the CDR3 reads TGCGCCAGCAGCCAAGAGAGAAAGCTTTCAACTAATAGTGAAAAACTGTTTTTT. Protein sequence: CASSQERKLSTNSEKLFF.

This chain uses TRBV6-5 with TRBJ2-7; TRBD1 matches at 7 bases. CDR1 is MNHEY, CDR2 SVGAGI, per germline. V lost 6 bases and J lost 2; bases outside the gene matches: 10. The CDR3 consists of 15 residues. The DNA of the CDR3 is TGTGCCAGCAGCCTGACAGGGTCATTTACCTACGAGCAGTACTTC. It is translated as CASSLTGSFTYEQYF.

This chain links TRBV2 with TRBJ2-7, with 7 nucleotides matching TRBD2. J gave up 0 bases and V 7 bases, and 9 bases lay outside the gene matches. CDR1 is SNHLY, CDR2 FYNNEI, per germline. This CDR3 is 15 amino acids long. The CDR3 loop is CASTPSGTLSYEQYF. The CDR3 DNA sequence: TGTGCCAGCACACCTAGCGGAACCCTCTCCTACGAGCAGTACTTC.

V and J are TRBV4-3 and TRBJ1-2; the D gene is possibly TRBD1 (5 bases). The germline V gene encodes CDR1 LGHNA and CDR2 YSLEER. The CDR3 contains 15 residues. With 1 base removed from V and 4 bases from J, the gap between germline ends came to 13 bases. As DNA, the CDR3 is TGCGCCAGCAGCCAAGGTCTCGGGACTTCCTATGGCTACACCTTC. Amino acid sequence: CASSQGLGTSYGYTF.

The rearrangement links TRBV27 to TRBJ2-1; 8 positions match TRBD2. V shed 7 bases and J 9 bases; nucleotides not matched to a gene: 11. The CDR3 extends over 14 amino acids. Looked up from germline, CDR1 is MNHEY and CDR2 is SMNVEV (reference sequence). The CDR3 protein is CASIRPGLGREQFF. The DNA for the CDR3 is TGTGCCAGCATTCGACCGGGACTAGGCCGTGAGCAGTTCTTC.

The rearrangement uses TRBV7-2 and TRBJ2-3; D remains unclear. V dropped 4 bases and J dropped 5 bases, with 7 bases sitting between them. CDR1 and CDR2 (germline): SGHTA, FQGNSA. This CDR3 is built from 12 residues. CDR3 sequence reads: CASSYVGDTQYF. Here the CDR3 DNA reads TGTGCCAGCAGCTACGTAGGAGATACGCAGTATTTT.

This CDR3 is CASSRQGGNYEQYF. DNA for the CDR3: TGTGCCAGCAGTCGACAGGGGGGCAACTACGAGCAGTACTTC. V gene TRBV6-5 combines with J gene TRBJ2-7; 9 bases are a match to TRBD1. With V trimmed by 5 bases and J by 3 bases, 5 bases remained unmatched. The CDR3 extends over 14 amino acids. CDR1 and CDR2 (germline): MNHEY, SVGAGI.